The present entry profiles one TCR beta chain with its context. Antigen unknown. The source of the sample is a study of cytomegalovirus exposure and HLA in healthy donors. Study-wide findings and caveats: Later analysis revealed greater clonal expansion in HLA-associated TCR beta chains than in equally common others. Roughly uniform depth of sequencing across donors was assumed in presence/absence analyses.

The PCR had 60 Vbeta and 13 Jbeta primers. Profiled with immunoSEQ multiplex PCR; TCRdb holds only in-frame clones, not every one. The sample holds around 160,000 clones, more than 60% seen once. Germline-derived CDR1 and CDR2 are SEHNR and FQNEAQ (reference sequence). The germline V and J ends were trimmed by 4 bases and 4 bases, with 13 bases remaining between them. This CDR3 is 14 amino acids long. The source is a man in his forties or fifties in good health and CMV-seropositive. Sample: PBMCs. The chain joins TRBV7-9 to TRBJ1-1, with TRBD1 as a possible D gene (6 bases). The CDR3 spells CASSWDIGSTEAFF. DNA for the CDR3: TGTGCCAGCAGCTGGGACATCGGATCCACTGAAGCTTTCTTT.